Listed below are T cell receptor beta chains from one sample, sequenced in a study of T cells in Graves' hyperthyroidism and ophthalmopathy. A single record per CDR3 protein comes from TCRdb applying MiXCR to the multiplex PCR reads. This table holds around 600,000 distinct CDR3 sequences, 14% found once. Sequencing was performed on blood. These receptors all stem from a woman younger than 35 with Graves' ophthalmopathy. CDR3s include the opening cysteine and the closing phenylalanine or tryptophan. Each record gives: CDR3 length, V gene, D gene, clone size, J gene, CDR3 protein. A D gene is named only where the DNA matches it firmly. Only some rows state a clone size, as once, few, many or a class for expanded clones.

14,TRBV19,-,-,TRBJ2-7,CASSIGRGPYEQYF
13,TRBV19,-,few,TRBJ1-1,CASTPGRGTEAFF
16,TRBV13,TRBD2,-,TRBJ2-3,CASSPQTSARPDTQYF
11,TRBV29-1,-,many,TRBJ1-4,CSVGEGQKLFF
14,TRBV9,-,-,TRBJ2-1,CASSVGTTYNEQFF
13,TRBV3-1,-,-,TRBJ1-6,CASSQGPPEPLHF
14,TRBV10-3,-,-,TRBJ1-1,CAISGGLSNTEAFF
15,TRBV12-3/TRBV12-4,-,-,TRBJ2-2,CASSSTRVPTGELFF
16,TRBV27,TRBD2,-,TRBJ2-1,CASSFRVGGVGNEQFF
17,TRBV7-9,-,-,TRBJ1-1,CASAKPWGEGMNTEAFF
14,TRBV20-1,-,few,TRBJ2-2,CSATTPGNTGELFF
15,TRBV18,-,few,TRBJ1-6,CASSLPRMNNSPLHF
15,TRBV3-1,-,many,TRBJ2-3,CASSQGGTSTDTQYF
16,TRBV20-1,-,-,TRBJ2-7,CSAYDWAGRGSYEQYF
15,TRBV5-1,-,many,TRBJ1-5,CASSLMGEGNQPQHF
16,TRBV7-8,-,-,TRBJ1-5,CASSTRLRVSNQPQHF
14,TRBV28,TRBD1,many,TRBJ1-2,CASRRDRANYGYTF
15,TRBV7-6,TRBD1,-,TRBJ1-2,CASSEWTGENYGYTF
17,TRBV12-5,TRBD2,few,TRBJ2-2,CASGLVGIRGETGELFF
16,TRBV4-3,TRBD1,few,TRBJ1-5,CASSQGGQGRNQPQHF
14,TRBV5-1,TRBD1,many,TRBJ2-7,CASSSTGISYEQYF
15,TRBV6-7,TRBD1,many,TRBJ1-4,CASTPGDGQGGKLFF
16,TRBV7-2,-,many,TRBJ1-6,CASSPGVMRGSSPLHF
14,TRBV2,-,many,TRBJ1-1,CASGDPRKGAEAFF